Listed here are 27 T cell receptor beta chains from one sample, sequenced in a study of ipilimumab plus nivolumab after autologous stem cell transplantation. Profiled with immunoSEQ multiplex PCR; TCRdb holds only in-frame clones, not every one. There are about 2,100 clones in the sample; 75% to 85% occur only once, and about three fifths lies in the top ten. Sequenced material: PBMCs, taken in a trial of ipilimumab plus nivolumab as post-transplant consolidation. The receptors originated from a male donor with multiple myeloma.

The rearrangement links TRBV4-2 to TRBJ2-2; the D is unclear. In germline, CDR1 is LGHNA, CDR2 YNFKEQ. The CDR3 length is 13 residues. V lost 0 bases, J lost 9 bases, and 8 bases lay in between. The CDR3 nucleotides are TGTGCCAGCAGCCAAGATTCCCGGCGGGAGCTGTTTTTT. Its translation is CASSQDSRRELFF.

This rearrangement joins TRBV7-6 to TRBJ2-2; D gene ambiguous. The V end lost 4 bases, the J end lost 3 bases, and 3 bases lay between the germline ends. In germline, CDR1 is SGHVS, CDR2 FNYEAQ. The CDR3 covers 12 residues. CDR3 region: CASSSYTGELFF. The CDR3 DNA reads as TGTGCCAGCAGCTCCTACACCGGGGAGCTGTTTTTT.

V gene TRBV11-2 combines with J gene TRBJ2-7; D remains unclear. The CDR3 runs to 15 residues. Trimming took 5 bases from V and 1 from J, leaving 15 bases between them. Germline CDR1 and CDR2: SGHAT and FQNNGV. The CDR3 DNA reads as TGTGCCAGCAGCCGATTAGAAGGAAATTCCTACGAGCAGTACTTC. This gives the protein CASSRLEGNSYEQYF. Full variable domain (outside the CDR3, taken from reference TRBV11-2 and TRBJ2-7): EAGVAQSPRYKIIEKRQSVAFWCNPISGHATLYWYQQILGQGPKLLIQFQNNGVVDDSQLPKDRFSAERLKGVDSTLKIQPAKLEDSAVYLCASSRLEGNSYEQYFGPGTRLTVT.

The chain recombines TRBV5-1 with TRBJ1-4; TRBD1 is a possible D gene (6 bases). Germline V gene lookup returns CDR1 SGHRS and CDR2 YFSETQ. The ends were cut back, 0 bases at V and 3 bases at J, with 9 bases in the middle. CDR3 size: 15 residues. DNA of the CDR3: TGCGCCAGCAGCTTGGGGGGGGCAGCTAATGAAAAACTGTTTTTT. This translates into CASSLGGAANEKLFF.

The V call is TRBV9, the J call TRBJ2-7, with 9 bases matching TRBD2. The CDR3 has 14 residues. Germline CDR1 is SGDLS and CDR2 is YYNGEE. Unmatched junction bases numbered 8, after V lost 4 bases and J lost 6 bases. CDR3 DNA: TGTGCCAGCAGCCTATGGGCTAGCGGGATCGAGCAGTACTTC. It codes for CASSLWASGIEQYF.

CDR3 bases: TGCGCCAGCAGCTTGGCCGGGGTGATTCAAGAGACCCAGTACTTC. The encoded protein is CASSLAGVIQETQYF. The rearrangement joins TRBV5-1 to TRBJ2-5, with D possibly matching TRBD2 (5 bases). CDR3 length: 15 residues. The germline CDR1 and CDR2 sequences are SGHRS and YFSETQ. The V gene lost 0 bases and the J gene lost 2 bases, with 11 bases spanning the gap.

This clone was found a few times. V usage is TRBV10-2 and J usage is TRBJ2-7; D may be TRBD1 or TRBD2 (5 bases each). The CDR3 sequence is 14 residues long. Germline V gene lookup returns CDR1 WSHSY and CDR2 SAAADI. V lost 7 bases, J lost 1 base, and 14 bases lay in between. The CDR3 protein is CASTGETGSYEQYF. The CDR3 DNA follows: TGCGCCAGCACCGGGGAAACAGGATCCTACGAGCAGTACTTC.

V is TRBV19 and J is TRBJ2-1; 15 nucleotides line up with TRBD2. Germline V gene lookup returns CDR1 LNHDA and CDR2 SQIVND (reference sequence). The CDR3 extends over 16 amino acids. V lost 4 bases to trimming and J lost 9 bases; unmatched junction nucleotides: 7. CDR3 protein: CASSTWTSGRAVEQFF. The CDR3, as DNA: TGTGCCAGTAGTACGTGGACTAGCGGGAGGGCCGTTGAGCAGTTCTTC.

The chain uses TRBV5-1 and TRBJ2-6; 8 nucleotides line up with TRBD1. The CDR3 is 18 amino acids. Germline V lookup: CDR1 SGHRS, CDR2 YFSETQ. V shed 7 bases, J shed 3 bases, and the junction held 15 bases outside the gene matches. The CDR3 sequence: CASAVWDRPLFGANVLTF. The CDR3 DNA follows: TGCGCCAGCGCTGTTTGGGACAGGCCCCTCTTTGGGGCCAACGTCCTGACTTTC.

The chain uses TRBV6-1 and TRBJ1-6; unclear D gene. This CDR3 contains 13 residues. Germline V CDR1 and CDR2: MNHNS, SASEGT. Trimming left V 7 bases short and J 6 bases short, with 10 bases between. This CDR3 is CASKPGFNSPLHF. The CDR3 nucleotides read TGTGCCAGCAAGCCGGGCTTTAATTCACCCCTCCACTTT.

The chain is built from TRBV28 and TRBJ2-2; TRBD2 matches 8 bases. CDR1 is MDHEN and CDR2 is SYDVKM in the germline V gene. This CDR3 is 15 amino acids long. V lost 6 bases and J lost 5; bases outside the gene matches: 8. In DNA form, the CDR3 reads TGTGCCAGCAGCCTCAGCGGGAGTTATACCGGGGAGCTGTTTTTT. Translation gives CASSLSGSYTGELFF.

The chain has TRBV29-1 and TRBJ2-1; weak D call: TRBD1 (6 bases). CDR1 SQVTM and CDR2 ANQGSEA come from the germline V gene. The CDR3 spans 13 residues. The germline V and J ends were trimmed by 4 bases and 7 bases, with 14 bases remaining between them. The CDR3 loop reads CSVVLQGKNEQFF. The CDR3 nucleotides are TGCAGCGTTGTTCTCCAGGGGAAGAATGAGCAGTTCTTC.

The rearrangement links TRBV27 to TRBJ1-5; weak D call: TRBD1 (6 bases). V was clipped by 11 bases and J by 3 bases, with 17 bases between them. This CDR3 contains 14 residues. Germline values: CDR1 MNHEY, CDR2 SMNVEV (reference sequence). CDR3 bases: TGTGCCCCCCCACGGGGGCCTCTCAATCAGCCCCAGCATTTT. Its protein is CAPPRGPLNQPQHF.

The rearrangement links TRBV28 to TRBJ1-5, with D tentatively TRBD1 (5 bases). This CDR3 is built from 14 residues. V gave up 3 bases and J gave up 2 bases, with 8 bases separating them. Germline CDR1 MDHEN, CDR2 SYDVKM. CDR3 in amino acids: CASSLGGGNQPQHF. The CDR3 DNA reads as TGTGCCAGCAGTTTGGGGGGGGGCAATCAGCCCCAGCATTTT. Together with reference TRBV28 and TRBJ1-5, the CDR3 gives the full variable domain: DVKVTQSSRYLVKRTGEKVFLECVQDMDHENMFWYRQDPGLGLRLIYFSYDVKMKEKGDIPEGYSVSREKKERFSLILESASTNQTSMYLCASSLGGGNQPQHFGDGTRLSIL.

This chain connects TRBV11-2 to TRBJ2-3; tentative D call: TRBD2 (5 bases). The germline CDR1 and CDR2 sequences are SGHAT and FQNNGV. The CDR3 runs to 15 residues. Trimming took off 3 bases at V and 3 bases at J, with 13 bases between the two ends. The CDR3 nucleotides are TGTGCCAGCAGCTTGGGAATCAGGAGGACAGATACGCAGTATTTT. Translation gives CASSLGIRRTDTQYF.

The table lists this clone with a count of one. CDR3 DNA: TGTGCCAGTAGTATTAGATTTAGGACAGGGGGGTCCGGGGCCAACGTCCTGACTTTC. Translated, it gives CASSIRFRTGGSGANVLTF. V usage is TRBV19 and J usage is TRBJ2-6; TRBD1 agrees at 10 bases. The germline gives CDR1 LNHDA, CDR2 SQIVND (reference sequence). With 3 bases clipped from V and 4 bases from J, the junction kept 12 bases outside the gene matches. The CDR3 spans 19 residues.

A few counts support this clone. This chain uses TRBV6-5 with TRBJ2-4; 8 nucleotides align to TRBD1. Germline trimming cut 5 bases from V and 3 bases from J; bases unmatched to any gene: 6. Per the germline V gene, CDR1 is MNHEY and CDR2 is SVGAGI. This CDR3 region has 15 residues. CDR3 loop: CASSIAGTGKNIQYF. The CDR3 bases are TGTGCCAGCAGTATCGCGGGGACAGGCAAAAACATTCAGTACTTC.

The chain uses TRBV19 and TRBJ2-2; D possibly uses TRBD1 or TRBD2 (7 bases each). Germline-derived CDR1 and CDR2 are LNHDA and SQIVND (reference sequence). The CDR3 runs to 15 residues. Between the trimmed V and J ends, which lost 10 bases and 5 bases, there was a span of 20 bases. CDR3 in DNA: TGTGCCACCCGAGCGGGGACAGAGCTAACCGGGGAGCTGTTTTTT. Translation gives CATRAGTELTGELFF.

CDR3 amino acids: CSINVGRETQYF. DNA for the CDR3: TGCAGCATAAACGTAGGGAGAGAGACCCAGTACTTC. The chain combines TRBV29-1 with TRBJ2-5; D might be TRBD2 (5 bases). V dropped 8 bases and J dropped 4 bases, with 14 bases sitting between them. CDR1 and CDR2 from the germline V gene are SQVTM and ANQGSEA. This CDR3 region has 12 residues.

CDR3 sequence: CASSPLQNPSSSGNTGELFF. DNA of the CDR3: TGTGCCAGCTCACCCCTCCAGAATCCCAGCTCTAGCGGAAACACCGGGGAGCTGTTTTTT. V usage is TRBV18 and J usage is TRBJ2-2; 7 nucleotides align to TRBD2. CDR1 KGHSH and CDR2 LQKENI come from the germline V gene. Unmatched junction bases numbered 18, after V lost 3 bases and J lost 2 bases. The length of the CDR3 is 20 residues.

In nucleotides, the CDR3 is TGTGCCAGCAGCCCCATATGGAAGCCCAGCTCCTACAATGAGCAGTTCTTC. Encoded protein: CASSPIWKPSSYNEQFF. This rearrangement joins TRBV7-2 to TRBJ2-1; unclear D gene. The CDR3 consists of 17 residues. Germline CDR1 is SGHTA and CDR2 is FQGNSA. Trimming took 5 bases from V and 0 from J, leaving 17 bases between them.

This clone appeared once. The chain has TRBV28 and TRBJ2-7; unclear D gene. Trimming left V 1 base short and J 0 bases short, with 7 bases between. Germline-derived CDR1 and CDR2 are MDHEN and SYDVKM. This CDR3 has 14 amino acids. CDR3 nucleotide sequence: TGTGCCAGCAGTTTATCTGCGGCCTCCTACGAGCAGTACTTC. Translating it yields CASSLSAASYEQYF.

This chain joins TRBV6-1 and TRBJ1-1, with D perhaps matching TRBD1 (6 bases). V was clipped by 2 bases and J by 8 bases, with 18 bases between them. Germline V gene lookup returns CDR1 MNHNS and CDR2 SASEGT. This CDR3 has 15 amino acids. The chain's CDR3 is CASSESRTARPEAFF. CDR3 DNA: TGTGCCAGCAGTGAAAGTCGGACAGCCCGTCCCGAAGCTTTCTTT.

The chain links TRBV5-1 to TRBJ2-7; 7 nucleotides agree with TRBD1. The germline CDR1 and CDR2 sequences are SGHRS and YFSETQ. With V trimmed by 3 bases and J by 0 bases, 3 bases remained unmatched. The CDR3 covers 14 residues. The CDR3 reads CASSSGQNSYEQYF. For the CDR3, the DNA is TGCGCCAGCAGCTCGGGACAGAACTCCTACGAGCAGTACTTC.

The rearrangement uses TRBV5-1 and TRBJ2-5; D might be TRBD1 (5 bases). The germline gives CDR1 SGHRS, CDR2 YFSETQ. V dropped 1 base and J dropped 1 base, with 11 bases sitting between them. CDR3 length equals 15 residues. CDR3 sequence (DNA): TGCGCCAGCAGCTTGAGGGGTAACCTCCAAGAGACCCAGTACTTC. Its translation is CASSLRGNLQETQYF.

Note on this clone: A read error may produce the germline difference seen at one junction end. The V gene is TRBV7-9, the J gene TRBJ1-2; no clear D. This CDR3 is built from 12 residues. CDR1 and CDR2 from the germline V gene are SEHNR and FQNEAQ (reference sequence). The CDR3, as DNA: TGTGCCAGCAGCTTAGCTCTCGTTCCAAACCGCTTC. This gives the protein CASSLALVPNRF.

This clone was counted a single time. This chain uses TRBV14 with TRBJ2-1; weak D call: TRBD2 (6 bases). CDR3 size: 17 residues. Trimming shortened V by 4 bases and J by 2 bases, and 18 bases separated the two germline ends. Germline values: CDR1 SGHDN, CDR2 FVKESK. The CDR3 sequence is CASSPRVEGRPYNEQFF. CDR3 DNA sequence: TGTGCCAGCAGCCCTAGGGTTGAAGGGAGGCCCTACAATGAGCAGTTCTTC. Based on the CDR3 plus reference TRBV14 and TRBJ2-1, the full variable domain is EAGVTQFPSHSVIEKGQTVTLRCDPISGHDNLYWYRRVMGKEIKFLLHFVKESKQDESGMPNNRFLAERTGGTYSTLKVQPAELEDSGVYFCASSPRVEGRPYNEQFFGPGTRLTVL.